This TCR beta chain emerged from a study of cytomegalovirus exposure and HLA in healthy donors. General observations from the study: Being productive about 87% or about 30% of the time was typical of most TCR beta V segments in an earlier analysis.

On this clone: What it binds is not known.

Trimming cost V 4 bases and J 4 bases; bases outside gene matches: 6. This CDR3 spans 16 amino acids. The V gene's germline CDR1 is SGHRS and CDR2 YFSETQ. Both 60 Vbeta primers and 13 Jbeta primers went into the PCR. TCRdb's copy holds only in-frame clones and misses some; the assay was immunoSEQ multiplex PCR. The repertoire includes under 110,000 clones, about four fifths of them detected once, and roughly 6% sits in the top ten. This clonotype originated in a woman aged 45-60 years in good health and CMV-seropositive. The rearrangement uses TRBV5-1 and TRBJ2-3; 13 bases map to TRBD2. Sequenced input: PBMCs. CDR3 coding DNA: TGCGCCAGCAGCACCGGACTAGCGGGGGTGGCAGATACGCAGTATTTT. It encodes CASSTGLAGVADTQYF.